What follows are 21 T cell receptor beta chains derived from one specimen sequenced in a study of blood T cells in healthy people across ages. A second PCR, run for roughly 7 to 12 cycles, used a sample-barcoded 5' primer plus a J-beta primer mix. TCRdb reanalysed the 5' RACE reads using MiXCR and keeps one entry per CDR3 protein. Of approximately 800,000 distinct CDR3 sequences in the sample, roughly 53% were seen once. Sequenced input: blood. All receptors come from a man at least 80 years old in good health.

The rearrangement joins TRBV6-5 to TRBJ1-2; a possible D gene is TRBD1 (5 bases). The germline CDR1 and CDR2 sequences are MNHEY and SVGAGI. The CDR3 is 18 amino acids. Between the trimmed V and J ends, which lost 0 bases and 5 bases, there was a span of 22 bases. Here the CDR3 reads CASSYSRGGGSLFYGYTF. For the CDR3, the DNA is TGTGCCAGCAGTTACTCCCGGGGGGGGGGTTCACTTTTTTATGGCTACACCTTC.

Notes on this clonotype: Mismatch with germline at one junction end may stem from a read error. The genes are TRBV10-3 and TRBJ1-1, with 7 bases that match TRBD1. Per the germline V gene, CDR1 is ENHRY and CDR2 is SYGVKD. The CDR3 consists of 15 residues. The CDR3 coding sequence is TGTGCCACACAGGGGAGGGGGTCTATGAACACTGAACCTTTCTTT. Its translation: CATQGRGSMNTEPFF.

The chain has TRBV4-1 and TRBJ1-6; possibly TRBD1 for D (5 bases). CDR3 length: 15 residues. Per germline, CDR1 MGHRA and CDR2 YSYEKL. Trimming took off 2 bases at V and 5 bases at J, with 10 bases between the two ends. CDR3 sequence reads: CASSQTGRNNSPLHF. As DNA, the CDR3 is TGCGCCAGCAGCCAAACGGGACGGAATAATTCACCCCTCCACTTT.

This clonotype was seen more than once but under ten times. The gene calls are TRBV24-1 and TRBJ2-7; 9 bases fit TRBD1. Germline trimming cut 2 bases from V and 4 bases from J; bases unmatched to any gene: 8. The CDR3 is 16 amino acids. In germline, CDR1 is KGHDR, CDR2 SFDVKD. The CDR3 sequence: CATSDSGQGWVYEQYF. CDR3 sequence (DNA): TGTGCCACCAGTGATTCGGGACAGGGTTGGGTATACGAGCAGTACTTC.

This sequence joins TRBV27 and TRBJ2-1, with 9 positions matching TRBD2. The V and J ends lost 8 bases and 10 bases, in that order; junction bases with no gene match: 9. This CDR3 is 13 amino acids long. The germline V gene has CDR1 MNHEY and CDR2 SMNVEV (reference sequence). The CDR3 here is CASRSRGGYEQFF. DNA for the CDR3: TGTGCCAGCCGGTCGCGGGGGGGATACGAGCAGTTCTTC.

Note on this clonotype: At one of its ends the junction is not consistent with the germline gene, which may arise from a read error. The gene calls are TRBV7-9 and TRBJ2-7, with TRBD2 matching over 7 bases. The CDR3 spans 14 residues. CDR1 and CDR2 (germline): SEHNR, FQNEAQ (reference sequence). CDR3 coding DNA: TGTGCCAGCACCCGAAGCGGGGCCACCTACGAGCGGTACTTC. This sequence encodes CASTRSGATYERYF. Looking up the rest from reference TRBV7-9 and TRBJ2-7 gives the full variable domain: DTGVSQNPRHKITKRGQNVTFRCDPISEHNRLYWYRQTLGQGPEFLTYFQNEAQLEKSRLLSDRFSAERPKGSFSTLEIQRTEQGDSAMYLCASTRSGATYERYFGPGTRLTVT.

This clonotype came up a few times. The chain has TRBV2 and TRBJ2-5; 8 nucleotides align to TRBD1. Germline V gives CDR1 SNHLY, CDR2 FYNNEI. The V and J ends lost 5 bases and 2 bases, in that order; junction bases with no gene match: 7. This CDR3 is built from 15 residues. The CDR3 sequence: CASSLGQGIQETQYF. DNA for the CDR3: TGTGCCAGCAGTCTCGGACAGGGAATACAAGAGACCCAGTACTTC.

The V gene is TRBV29-1, the J gene TRBJ1-2; 7 bases are a match to TRBD1. The CDR3 spans 13 residues. The ends lost 6 bases at V and 8 bases at J; junction bases unmatched: 12. The germline gives CDR1 SQVTM, CDR2 ANQGSEA. CDR3 sequence (DNA): TGCAGCGTGGATACCAATCAGGGACAGGGCTACACCTTC. Its protein product is CSVDTNQGQGYTF.

This rearrangement joins TRBV28 to TRBJ2-5, with 7 bases lining up with TRBD1. The J call may be in error: the DNA end matches TRBJ2-7 better. This CDR3 spans 17 amino acids. CDR1 and CDR2 from the germline V gene are MDHEN and SYDVKM. CDR3 in DNA: TGTGCCAGCAGTCCGACCACCACGACAGGGTCCTCCTACGAGCAGTACTTC. This codes for CASSPTTTTGSSYEQYF.

The J gene is TRBJ2-3, the V gene TRBV29-1, with a weak D call TRBD1 (5 bases). Trimming removed 6 bases at V and 4 bases at J, with 11 bases between. The length of the CDR3 is 12 residues. Germline V CDR1 and CDR2: SQVTM, ANQGSEA. CDR3 amino acids: CSVRVRADTQYF. The CDR3 region has the DNA TGCAGCGTGCGTGTCAGGGCAGATACGCAGTATTTT.

The chain combines TRBV24-1 with TRBJ2-1; D is uncertain. V dropped 4 bases and J dropped 5 bases, with 5 bases sitting between them. The CDR3 extends over 12 amino acids. Germline V CDR1 and CDR2: KGHDR, SFDVKD. DNA of the CDR3: TGTGCCACCAGTGAGACGAACAATGAGCAGTTCTTC. This encodes CATSETNNEQFF.

The chain employs TRBV7-6 and TRBJ2-3; a possible D gene is TRBD2 (5 bases). Germline V gene lookup returns CDR1 SGHVS and CDR2 FNYEAQ. The CDR3 has 18 residues. With 5 bases removed from V and 14 bases from J, the gap between germline ends came to 35 bases. CDR3: CASSRWKERGRRHRYAYF. CDR3 bases: TGTGCCAGCAGCCGGTGGAAAGAACGCGGCAGGAGGCACAGATACGCGTATTTT. Based on the CDR3 plus reference TRBV7-6 and TRBJ2-3, the full variable domain is GAGVSQSPRYKVTKRGQDVALRCDPISGHVSLYWYRQALGQGPEFLTYFNYEAQQDKSGLPNDRFSAERPEGSISTLTIQRTEQRDSAMYRCASSRWKERGRRHRYAYFGPGTRLTVL.

This chain joins TRBV9 and TRBJ1-2; 9 bases agree with TRBD1. Per germline, CDR1 SGDLS and CDR2 YYNGEE. J was trimmed by 8 bases and V by 4 bases; bases with no gene match: 9. The CDR3 length is 14 residues. The CDR3 protein is CASSQPGTGSGYTF. CDR3 DNA sequence: TGTGCCAGCAGCCAACCCGGGACAGGGAGCGGCTACACCTTC.

This clonotype was seen a handful of times. The chain uses TRBV9 and TRBJ2-1; 13 nucleotides line up with TRBD2. This CDR3 has 18 amino acids. The V and J ends lost 5 bases and 2 bases, in that order; junction bases with no gene match: 10. Germline V gene sequence: CDR1 SGDLS, CDR2 YYNGEE. CDR3 bases: TGTGCCAGCAGTGTCGGGACTAGCGGGAAAGTCACCTACAATGAGCAGTTCTTC. This sequence encodes CASSVGTSGKVTYNEQFF. Combining the CDR3 with reference TRBV9 and TRBJ2-1 gives the whole variable domain DSGVTQTPKHLITATGQRVTLRCSPRSGDLSVYWYQQSLDQGLQFLIQYYNGEERAKGNILERFSAQQFPDLHSELNLSSLELGDSALYFCASSVGTSGKVTYNEQFFGPGTRLTVL.

The genes are TRBV5-1 and TRBJ1-2; TRBD1 aligns across 7 bases. The CDR3 loop spans 15 amino acids. Germline CDR1 is SGHRS and CDR2 is YFSETQ. With 3 bases clipped from V and 0 bases from J, the junction kept 5 bases outside the gene matches. The CDR3 protein is CASSSTGQTNYGYTF. For the CDR3, the DNA is TGCGCCAGCAGCTCGACAGGGCAGACTAACTATGGCTACACCTTC.

V usage is TRBV5-5 and J usage is TRBJ1-2; D might be TRBD1 (6 bases). V lost 4 bases and J 3 bases, leaving 19 bases between the germline ends. Per the germline V gene, CDR1 is SGHKS and CDR2 is YYEKEE (reference sequence). CDR3 length: 16 amino acids. CDR3 in DNA: TGTGCCAGCAGCCCCAACGGACAGCAGACATACTATGGCTACACCTTC. Protein sequence: CASSPNGQQTYYGYTF.

Worth noting for this clonotype: The junction departs from the called germline gene at one end, perhaps through a read error. The CDR3 spells CSARDRLGTGTQYF. The CDR3 coding sequence is TGCAGTGCCAGAGACAGGCTGGGGACGGGTACGCAGTATTTT. The V call is TRBV20-1, the J call TRBJ2-3, with a weak D call TRBD1 (6 bases). CDR3 length equals 14 residues. The V gene's germline CDR1 is DFQATT and CDR2 SNEGSKA (reference sequence).

The chain recombines TRBV28 with TRBJ2-5; no clear D gene. Germline V gene lookup returns CDR1 MDHEN and CDR2 SYDVKM. This CDR3 contains 14 residues. Between the trimmed V and J ends, which lost 6 bases and 2 bases, there was a span of 13 bases. The CDR3 region is CASSSEITQETQYF. CDR3 nucleotide sequence: TGTGCCAGCAGCTCCGAAATCACACAAGAGACCCAGTACTTC. The variable domain in full, completed from reference TRBV28 and TRBJ2-5, reads DVKVTQSSRYLVKRTGEKVFLECVQDMDHENMFWYRQDPGLGLRLIYFSYDVKMKEKGDIPEGYSVSREKKERFSLILESASTNQTSMYLCASSSEITQETQYFGPGTRLLVL.

This clonotype was recorded a few times. The chain has TRBV5-5 and TRBJ1-2; D perhaps matches TRBD1 (6 bases). The germline CDR1 and CDR2 sequences are SGHKS and YYEKEE (reference sequence). This CDR3 has 19 amino acids. The ends were cut back, 1 base at V and 2 bases at J, with 24 bases in the middle. The CDR3 DNA reads TGTGCCAGCAGCTTGACTTGGGCAGGGGTAAATTCCAAGAACTATGGCTACACCTTC. This codes for CASSLTWAGVNSKNYGYTF.

The rearrangement joins TRBV29-1 to TRBJ2-3; 11 bases align to TRBD1. The length of the CDR3 is 14 residues. Per the germline V gene, CDR1 is SQVTM and CDR2 is ANQGSEA. Trimming cost V 6 bases and J 4 bases; bases outside gene matches: 6. The CDR3 region is CSVRGQGVPDTQYF. The CDR3 nucleotides are TGCAGCGTCCGGGGACAGGGGGTCCCAGATACGCAGTATTTT.

At least ten counts were recorded for this clonotype. This chain links TRBV29-1 with TRBJ1-1; 8 bases agree with TRBD1. Germline V gene data show CDR1 as SQVTM and CDR2 as ANQGSEA. Trimming cost V 7 bases and J 5 bases; bases outside gene matches: 15. This CDR3 contains 15 residues. The CDR3 spells CSARGGTGYRTEAFF. CDR3 nucleotide sequence: TGCAGCGCTCGAGGGGGGACAGGTTATAGGACTGAAGCTTTCTTT.